One and the same sample provided the 22 T cell receptor beta chains below, sequenced in a study of T cells expressing NK-cell markers. TCRdb reprocessed the 5' RACE reads; each CDR3 protein has one entry and no DNA is given. In total, the table holds around 110,000 distinct CDR3 sequences. The material sequenced was blood T cells: a sorted CD56 or NKG2C T cell subset, CD4+ or CD8+ T cells, or bulk PBMC T cells (not recorded which). These receptor sequences come from a woman between 18 and 75 years old in good health.

This chain joins TRBV7-9 and TRBJ1-1; without DNA, the TCRdb call of TRBD1 cannot be checked. Germline V gene data show CDR1 as SEHNR and CDR2 as FQNEAQ (reference sequence). The CDR3 sequence is 14 residues long. The CDR3 loop reads CASSSGQGITEAFF.

The chain couples TRBV19 to TRBJ2-1; TCRdb's assignment of TRBD1 cannot be checked, as there is no DNA. Looked up from germline, CDR1 is LNHDA and CDR2 is SQIVND (reference sequence). CDR3 length equals 16 residues. This CDR3 reads CASSEPGTGATGEQFF.

V and J are TRBV25-1 and TRBJ2-5; TCRdb gives TRBD1 as the D gene, but with no DNA this cannot be confirmed. The CDR3 is 12 amino acids. The germline V gene has CDR1 MGHDK and CDR2 SYGVNS. The CDR3 loop is CASRQVGETQYF. Filled out from reference TRBV25-1 and TRBJ2-5, the complete variable domain reads EADIYQTPRYLVIGTGKKITLECSQTMGHDKMYWYQQDPGMELHLIHYSYGVNSTEKGDLSSESTVSRIRTEHFPLTLESARPSHTSQYLCASRQVGETQYFGPGTRLLVL.

This chain uses TRBV20-1 with TRBJ2-7; TCRdb's D call, TRBD2, is unchecked because there is no DNA. The length of the CDR3 is 13 residues. Germline V gene sequence: CDR1 DFQATT, CDR2 SNEGSKA (reference sequence). The chain's CDR3 is CSADQGLTYEQYF.

CDR3: CASSSTSGYSTDTQYF. This chain links TRBV7-9 with TRBJ2-3; TCRdb selects TRBD2, and the lack of DNA leaves this call unchecked. The CDR3 is made up of 16 amino acids. The germline V gene has CDR1 SEHNR and CDR2 FQNEAQ (reference sequence). Variable domain in full (rest from reference TRBV7-9 and TRBJ2-3): DTGVSQNPRHKITKRGQNVTFRCDPISEHNRLYWYRQTLGQGPEFLTYFQNEAQLEKSRLLSDRFSAERPKGSFSTLEIQRTEQGDSAMYLCASSSTSGYSTDTQYFGPGTRLTVL.

The chain employs TRBV5-6 and TRBJ2-1; TCRdb selects TRBD1, and the lack of DNA leaves this call unchecked. This CDR3 has 16 residues. Germline CDR1 reads SGHDT; CDR2 reads YYEEEE. CDR3 protein: CASSSGTEDSYNEQFF.

CDR3: CASVKGDLSRETQYF. J is TRBJ2-5 and V is TRBV5-5; TCRdb designates TRBD1, a call that cannot be tested without DNA. The CDR3 totals 15 residues. Germline assignment: CDR1 SGHKS and CDR2 YYEKEE (reference sequence).

The CDR3 loop is CASSRGVQETQYF. The chain uses TRBV3-1 and TRBJ2-5. The CDR3 runs 13 residues. The V gene's germline CDR1 is LGHDT and CDR2 YNNKEL (reference sequence).

The V and J genes are TRBV11-1 and TRBJ2-2; TCRdb proposes TRBD1, but this gene call is untestable without DNA. This CDR3 is 16 amino acids long. Per the germline V gene, CDR1 is SGHAT and CDR2 is FQDESV (reference sequence). The CDR3: CASSPSGDRYTGELFF.

The chain recombines TRBV7-9 with TRBJ2-7; the TCRdb D gene call, TRBD1, has no DNA to confirm it. The CDR3 runs 12 residues. The germline V gene has CDR1 SEHNR and CDR2 FQNEAQ (reference sequence). This chain's CDR3 is CASSGTDYEQYF.

The J gene is TRBJ1-1, the V gene TRBV5-1; the D gene TCRdb calls, TRBD1, cannot be checked with no DNA. Germline lookup yields CDR1 SGHRS and CDR2 YFSETQ. The CDR3 extends over 15 amino acids. CDR3: CASSLGWGAATEAFF.

The chain has TRBV12-3 or TRBV12-4 and TRBJ1-1. CDR3 size: 13 residues. Here the CDR3 reads CASNLPAGTEAFF.

CDR3 sequence reads: CSGGGVRTYEQYF. The chain has TRBV20-1 and TRBJ2-7; the D call of TRBD1 rests on TCRdb alone, since no DNA is present to check it. Germline CDR1 is DFQATT and CDR2 is SNEGSKA (reference sequence). The CDR3 totals 13 residues.

The genes are TRBV6-6 and TRBJ2-7; checking the TCRdb D call of TRBD1 is not possible without DNA. The germline V gene encodes CDR1 MNHNY and CDR2 SVGAGI (reference sequence). The CDR3 sequence is 12 residues long. CDR3 sequence reads: CASSYQGDEQYF.

The gene calls are TRBV29-1 and TRBJ2-3. Germline CDR1 and CDR2: SQVTM and ANQGSEA. The CDR3 spans 13 residues. This CDR3 is CSVWITSTDTQYF.

The chain carries TRBV4-2 and TRBJ1-5. Germline V gene sequence: CDR1 LGHNA, CDR2 YNFKEQ. The CDR3 spans 15 residues. The CDR3 loop reads CASSQTDGSNQPQHF.

The genes are TRBV4-3 and TRBJ1-2; TCRdb selects TRBD1, and the lack of DNA leaves this call unchecked. Germline V lookup: CDR1 LGHNA, CDR2 YSLEER. The CDR3 totals 15 residues. The CDR3 is CASSQDGGANYGYTF.

The chain combines TRBV11-2 with TRBJ2-3; there is no DNA to check the TCRdb D call of TRBD1. The CDR3 totals 17 residues. Germline V gene lookup returns CDR1 SGHAT and CDR2 FQNNGV. CDR3 sequence: CASSPTMGAGDSDTQYF.

The chain combines TRBV6-1 with TRBJ1-5; TCRdb gives TRBD1 as the D gene, but with no DNA this cannot be confirmed. The CDR3 has 15 residues. Looked up from germline, CDR1 is MNHNS and CDR2 is SASEGT. CDR3 loop: CASGDRDRGSQPQHF.

The V gene is TRBV12-3 or TRBV12-4, the J gene TRBJ2-4. The CDR3 runs 15 residues. CDR3: CASSPQELAKNIQYF.

The chain combines TRBV19 with TRBJ2-1; checking the TCRdb D call of TRBD1 is not possible without DNA. Germline assignment: CDR1 LNHDA and CDR2 SQIVND (reference sequence). This CDR3 is built from 15 residues. The CDR3: CASSLGAGGANEQFF.

This chain uses TRBV27 with TRBJ2-7; TCRdb selects TRBD2, and the lack of DNA leaves this call unchecked. The CDR3 consists of 15 residues. Germline-derived CDR1 and CDR2 are MNHEY and SMNVEV (reference sequence). The CDR3 is CACAGTSGRRSEQYF.